This TCR beta chain was recovered during a study of blood T cell repertoires in COVID-19. This CDR3 has 17 residues. Germline V gene sequence: CDR1 DFQATT, CDR2 SNEGSKA (reference sequence). Trimming stripped 3 bases from V and 2 bases from J, with 20 bases between. This clone was counted between two and nine times. The table came from immunoSEQ multiplex PCR; TCRdb's copy has only in-frame clones and leaves some out. Found here are a few hundred thousand clones, approximately 89% of them singletons; the top ten hold roughly a tenth. This TCR derives from a woman in her 70s with COVID-19, enrolled during active disease. Material: peripheral blood. The chain uses TRBV20-1 and TRBJ1-5; no clear D gene. The CDR3 loop is CSASTAQREVGNQPQHF. The DNA for the CDR3 is TGCAGTGCTAGTACGGCACAAAGAGAGGTTGGCAATCAGCCCCAGCATTTT.